The 22 T cell receptor beta chains below were found in one sample sequenced in a study of cytomegalovirus exposure and HLA in healthy donors. Sequencing was performed with immunoSEQ multiplex PCR; in TCRdb, only in-frame clones are kept and a portion is missing. Counted here are 250,000 to 350,000 clones, 88% occurring once; the ten biggest clones make up about 0.86%. The sequenced material came from PBMCs. These receptors were obtained from a woman younger than 35 in good health and CMV-seronegative.

The chain employs TRBV30 and TRBJ2-1; D unclear. This CDR3 comprises 12 residues. Germline assignment: CDR1 GTSNPN and CDR2 SVGIG (reference sequence). V was trimmed by 4 bases and J by 5 bases, leaving 9 bases between them. The CDR3 DNA reads as TGTGCCTGGAAACACATACACAATGAGCAGTTCTTC. It encodes CAWKHIHNEQFF.

CDR3 bases: TGTGCCAGCAGCTCACTGACAGGGGCGGCCTACGAGCAGTACTTC. Amino acids: CASSSLTGAAYEQYF. The V and J genes are TRBV11-2 and TRBJ2-7; TRBD1 aligns across 8 bases. CDR3 length: 15 amino acids. J lost 2 bases, V lost 4 bases, and 7 bases had no gene match. Germline V gene sequence: CDR1 SGHAT, CDR2 FQNNGV.

The chain joins TRBV6-1 to TRBJ1-1; possibly TRBD1 for D (6 bases). Looked up from germline, CDR1 is MNHNS and CDR2 is SASEGT. The CDR3 spans 13 residues. Trimming took off 8 bases at V and 6 bases at J, with 16 bases between the two ends. CDR3 nucleotides: TGTGCCAGCGGGAGCCAGGGGAGGGCTGAAGCTTTCTTT. Its translation is CASGSQGRAEAFF.

The chain couples TRBV2 to TRBJ1-2; unclear D gene. Germline CDR1 and CDR2: SNHLY and FYNNEI. CDR3 length: 14 amino acids. Trimming shortened V by 7 bases and J by 7 bases, and 19 bases separated the two germline ends. The CDR3 coding sequence is TGTGCCAGCATTTCCGACATGCGGGAATTTGGCTACACCTTC. Encoded protein: CASISDMREFGYTF.

The V gene is TRBV5-5, the J gene TRBJ2-7; 16 nucleotides agree with TRBD2. The ends lost 2 bases at V and 6 bases at J; junction bases unmatched: 2. This CDR3 is 15 amino acids long. CDR1 SGHKS and CDR2 YYEKEE come from the germline V gene (reference sequence). The CDR3 nucleotides read TGTGCCAGCAGCTTTGGGACTAGCGGGAGGGTCGAGCAGTACTTC. This gives the protein CASSFGTSGRVEQYF.

The rearrangement joins TRBV29-1 to TRBJ2-7, with TRBD2 identical over 11 bases. This CDR3 has 14 amino acids. The V gene end was trimmed by 6 bases and the J gene end by 3 bases; junction bases not matched to a gene: 7. Germline V gene data show CDR1 as SQVTM and CDR2 as ANQGSEA. CDR3: CSVSPGTSGYEQYF. The CDR3, as DNA: TGCAGCGTCTCCCCCGGGACTAGCGGCTACGAGCAGTACTTC.

The chain joins TRBV18 to TRBJ2-3; TRBD2 might be the D (6 bases). The V end lost 3 bases, the J end lost 0 bases, and 16 bases lay between the germline ends. Germline assignment: CDR1 KGHSH and CDR2 LQKENI. CDR3 size: 17 residues. The CDR3, as DNA: TGTGCCAGCTCACCGACGGGACTCCCAATTAGCACAGATACGCAGTATTTT. Translated: CASSPTGLPISTDTQYF. The full variable domain, completed using reference TRBV18 and TRBJ2-3, is NAGVMQNPRHLVRRRGQEARLRCSPMKGHSHVYWYRQLPEEGLKFMVYLQKENIIDESGMPKERFSAEFPKEGPSILRIQQVVRGDSAAYFCASSPTGLPISTDTQYFGPGTRLTVL.

The V and J genes are TRBV28 and TRBJ2-3, with 8 bases matching TRBD2. Looked up from germline, CDR1 is MDHEN and CDR2 is SYDVKM. This CDR3 comprises 16 residues. Germline trimming cut 1 base from V and 8 bases from J; bases unmatched to any gene: 11. The CDR3 is CASSLFPAGGRGTQYF. As DNA, the CDR3 is TGTGCCAGCAGTTTATTCCCTGCGGGGGGACGGGGTACGCAGTATTTT.

This CDR3 reads CASSVGGTETYEQYF. Here the CDR3 DNA reads TGTGCCAGCAGCGTAGGGGGGACAGAGACCTACGAGCAGTACTTC. The chain carries TRBV9 and TRBJ2-7; 7 nucleotides line up with TRBD1. V lost 0 bases to trimming and J lost 2 bases; unmatched junction nucleotides: 5. CDR3 length: 15 residues. The germline gives CDR1 SGDLS, CDR2 YYNGEE.

The chain uses TRBV19 and TRBJ1-2; 7 bases align to TRBD1. The V segment lost 8 bases and the J segment 7 bases; nucleotides outside the gene matches: 10. The CDR3 has 13 amino acids. The V gene's germline CDR1 is LNHDA and CDR2 SQIVND (reference sequence). Here the CDR3 reads CASLAGGLGGYTF. Here the CDR3 DNA reads TGTGCCAGTTTGGCAGGGGGTTTAGGTGGCTACACCTTC.

This clone came up once. The chain joins TRBV28 to TRBJ2-5, with a possible D match to TRBD2 (6 bases). Trimming shortened V by 3 bases and J by 5 bases, and 16 bases separated the two germline ends. Per the germline V gene, CDR1 is MDHEN and CDR2 is SYDVKM. The CDR3 runs 15 residues. CDR3 nucleotide sequence: TGTGCCAGCAGTTTGTCACGGGAGTGGGGGGAGACCCAGTACTTC. It is translated as CASSLSREWGETQYF. The entire variable domain, with the rest obtained from reference TRBV28 and TRBJ2-5, is as follows: DVKVTQSSRYLVKRTGEKVFLECVQDMDHENMFWYRQDPGLGLRLIYFSYDVKMKEKGDIPEGYSVSREKKERFSLILESASTNQTSMYLCASSLSREWGETQYFGPGTRLLVL.

The CDR3 DNA follows: TGCGCCAGCAGCCAAGGCCAGGGGGCATTGGACGAGCAGTACTTC. Protein sequence: CASSQGQGALDEQYF. The chain uses TRBV4-3 and TRBJ2-7; 8 bases fit TRBD1. The junction had 7 bases not matched to a gene; V was cut back by 1 base and J by 5 bases. CDR1 LGHNA and CDR2 YSLEER come from the germline V gene. The CDR3 extends over 15 amino acids.

The chain couples TRBV11-2 to TRBJ1-4, with 8 bases matching TRBD1. The CDR3 runs to 16 residues. The trim removed 3 bases at V and 8 bases at J, leaving 11 bases unmatched. Looked up from germline, CDR1 is SGHAT and CDR2 is FQNNGV. CDR3 region: CASSFWDRRFNEKLFF. The CDR3 DNA reads as TGTGCCAGCAGCTTCTGGGACAGGAGGTTTAACGAAAAACTGTTTTTT. Using reference TRBV11-2 and TRBJ1-4 for the parts outside the CDR3, the full variable domain is EAGVAQSPRYKIIEKRQSVAFWCNPISGHATLYWYQQILGQGPKLLIQFQNNGVVDDSQLPKDRFSAERLKGVDSTLKIQPAKLEDSAVYLCASSFWDRRFNEKLFFGSGTQLSVL.

The chain uses TRBV27 and TRBJ2-7; 9 bases are shared with TRBD2. Trimming removed 4 bases from V and 4 bases from J; junction bases left unmatched: 8. Per the germline V gene, CDR1 is MNHEY and CDR2 is SMNVEV (reference sequence). CDR3 size: 15 residues. The CDR3 loop is CASSSQGTSRYEQYF. In nucleotides, the CDR3 is TGTGCCAGCAGTTCGCAGGGGACTAGCCGGTACGAGCAGTACTTC.

The chain joins TRBV28 to TRBJ2-7, with D unclear. Germline assignment: CDR1 MDHEN and CDR2 SYDVKM. The CDR3 contains 15 residues. The V end lost 5 bases, the J end lost 4 bases, and 18 bases lay between the germline ends. The CDR3 reads CASSPLSSINYEQYF. The CDR3 DNA is TGTGCCAGCAGTCCTCTAAGCTCGATAAATTACGAGCAGTACTTC.

The chain combines TRBV7-7 with TRBJ2-5; no clear D gene. This CDR3 is 16 amino acids long. Germline V gives CDR1 SSHAT, CDR2 FNYEAQ (reference sequence). The V and J ends lost 5 bases and 5 bases respectively, with 21 bases between them. CDR3 residues: CASSLHDEVTGETQYF. The DNA of the CDR3 is TGTGCCAGCAGCCTACACGACGAGGTTACCGGGGAGACCCAGTACTTC.

V usage is TRBV5-1 and J usage is TRBJ1-1; 9 nucleotides align to TRBD1. Germline values: CDR1 SGHRS, CDR2 YFSETQ. V lost 2 bases, J lost 5 bases, and 7 bases stayed unmatched. The CDR3 is 15 amino acids. The CDR3 coding sequence is TGCGCCAGCAGCTTTTGGACAGGGGCTCAAACTGAAGCTTTCTTT. It translates to CASSFWTGAQTEAFF.

The chain combines TRBV6-5 with TRBJ2-7; TRBD1 agrees at 9 bases. Germline V CDR1 and CDR2: MNHEY, SVGAGI. J gave up 3 bases and V 0 bases, and 3 bases lay outside the gene matches. This CDR3 has 15 residues. The CDR3, as DNA: TGTGCCAGCAGTTACTCCGGGACAGGGTTCTACGAGCAGTACTTC. Amino acid sequence: CASSYSGTGFYEQYF.

The rearrangement links TRBV5-1 to TRBJ2-1; 9 nucleotides align to TRBD2. CDR1 and CDR2 from the germline V gene are SGHRS and YFSETQ. V lost 0 bases, J lost 5 bases, and 3 bases stayed unmatched. The CDR3 is 15 residues long. Here the CDR3 DNA reads TGCGCCAGCAGCTTGGACCCTAGCGGGGACAATGAGCAGTTCTTC. It specifies CASSLDPSGDNEQFF.

The gene calls are TRBV28 and TRBJ1-2; TRBD1 aligns across 8 bases. Germline CDR1 is MDHEN and CDR2 is SYDVKM. The V gene end was trimmed by 2 bases and the J gene end by 7 bases; junction bases not matched to a gene: 12. CDR3 size: 16 residues. The CDR3 DNA sequence: TGTGCCAGCAGTTTAAACCCAGGGGGCCGGATCCGTGGCTACACCTTC. Its protein is CASSLNPGGRIRGYTF.

In DNA, the CDR3 is TGTGCCACCCTCGGAAGCGGGAGACAAGAGACCCAGTACTTC. Amino acids: CATLGSGRQETQYF. This chain connects TRBV15 to TRBJ2-5; 8 bases map to TRBD2. This CDR3 region has 14 residues. Germline V gene data show CDR1 as LNHNV and CDR2 as YYDKDF (reference sequence). V trimming: 8 bases; J trimming: 2 bases; junction bases outside the gene matches: 7.

The J gene is TRBJ2-3, the V gene TRBV27, with a weak D call TRBD1 (5 bases). This CDR3 spans 15 amino acids. Germline V lookup: CDR1 MNHEY, CDR2 SMNVEV (reference sequence). V lost 6 bases, J lost 2 bases, and 15 bases lay in between. CDR3 sequence: CASRTDRASTDTQYF. The CDR3 region has the DNA TGTGCCAGCAGAACCGACAGAGCCTCCACAGATACGCAGTATTTT.